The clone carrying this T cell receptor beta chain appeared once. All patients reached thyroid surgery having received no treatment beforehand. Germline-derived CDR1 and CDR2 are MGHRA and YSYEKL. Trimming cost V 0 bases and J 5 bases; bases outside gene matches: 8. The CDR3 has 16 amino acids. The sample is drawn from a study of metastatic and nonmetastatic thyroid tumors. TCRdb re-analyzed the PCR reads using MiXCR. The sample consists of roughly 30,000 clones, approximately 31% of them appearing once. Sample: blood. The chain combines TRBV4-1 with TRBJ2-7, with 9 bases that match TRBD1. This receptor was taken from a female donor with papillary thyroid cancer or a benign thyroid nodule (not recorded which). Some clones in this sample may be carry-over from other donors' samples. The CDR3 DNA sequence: TGCGCCAGCAGCCAAGAGGGACCGGGACAGGGACACGAGCAGTACTTC. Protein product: CASSQEGPGQGHEQYF.